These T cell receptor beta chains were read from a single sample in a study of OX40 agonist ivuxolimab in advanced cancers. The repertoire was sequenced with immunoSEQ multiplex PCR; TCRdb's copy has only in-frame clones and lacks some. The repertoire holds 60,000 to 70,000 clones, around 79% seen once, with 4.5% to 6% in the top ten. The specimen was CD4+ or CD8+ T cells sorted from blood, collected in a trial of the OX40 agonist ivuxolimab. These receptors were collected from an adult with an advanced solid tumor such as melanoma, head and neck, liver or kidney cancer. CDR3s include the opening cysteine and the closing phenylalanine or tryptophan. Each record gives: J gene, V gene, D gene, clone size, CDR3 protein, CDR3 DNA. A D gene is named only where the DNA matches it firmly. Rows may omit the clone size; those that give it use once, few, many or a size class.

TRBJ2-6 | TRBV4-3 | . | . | CASSQADFSGANVLTF | TGCGCCAGCAGCCAAGCGGACTTCTCTGGGGCCAACGTCCTGACTTTC
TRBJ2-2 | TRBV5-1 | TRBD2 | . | CASSSGLARGGELFF | TGCGCCAGCAGCTCCGGACTAGCAAGGGGCGGGGAGCTGTTTTTT
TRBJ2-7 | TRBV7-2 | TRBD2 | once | CASSRLAGGPQEQYF | TGTGCCAGCAGCCGTCTAGCGGGAGGGCCGCAAGAGCAGTACTTC
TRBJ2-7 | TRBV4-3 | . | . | CASSLAAGFAAYEQYF | TGCGCCAGCAGCCTTGCCGCGGGGTTTGCGGCCTACGAGCAGTACTTC
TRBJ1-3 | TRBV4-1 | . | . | CASSQYERGMGNTIYF | TGCGCCAGCAGCCAGTATGAAAGGGGAATGGGAAACACCATATATTTT
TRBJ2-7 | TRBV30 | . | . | CAWRAIGGSYEQYF | TGTGCCTGGAGGGCCATCGGGGGCTCGTACGAGCAGTACTTC
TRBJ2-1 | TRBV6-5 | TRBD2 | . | CASSLADSYNEQFF | TGTGCCAGCAGCCTAGCGGACTCCTACAATGAGCAGTTCTTC
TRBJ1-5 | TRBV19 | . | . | CASSIVSGNQPQHF | TGTGCCAGTAGTATAGTATCGGGCAATCAGCCCCAGCATTTT
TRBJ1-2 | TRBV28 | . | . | CASSPEEGYTF | TGTGCCAGCAGTCCAGAGGAGGGCTACACCTTC
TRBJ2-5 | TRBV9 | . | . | CASSVGLRTGVQYF | TGTGCCAGCAGCGTTGGCCTTCGGACGGGTGTCCAGTACTTC
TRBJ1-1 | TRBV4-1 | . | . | CASSQVGRHFEAFF | TGCGCCAGCAGCCAAGTGGGACGGCACTTTGAAGCTTTCTTT
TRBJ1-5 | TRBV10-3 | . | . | CAISPSDRMYNQPQHF | TGTGCCATCAGCCCTTCGGACAGAATGTACAATCAGCCCCAGCATTTT
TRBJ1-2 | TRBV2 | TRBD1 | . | CASTRTGQRYGYTF | TGTGCCAGCACACGGACAGGGCAAAGGTATGGCTACACCTTC
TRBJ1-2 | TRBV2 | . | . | CASSESPGYHVRSYTF | TGTGCCAGCAGTGAAAGTCCGGGGTACCACGTTAGAAGCTACACCTTC
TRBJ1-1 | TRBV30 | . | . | CAWMVTPNTEAFF | TGTGCCTGGATGGTGACACCGAACACTGAAGCTTTCTTT
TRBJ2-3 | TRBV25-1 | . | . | CASSEQGRPTDTQYF | TGTGCCAGCAGTGAACAGGGTAGACCCACAGATACGCAGTATTTT
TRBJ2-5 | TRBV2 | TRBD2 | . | CASTPGVAGGRETQYF | TGTGCCAGCACCCCAGGGGTAGCGGGGGGGCGTGAGACCCAGTACTTC
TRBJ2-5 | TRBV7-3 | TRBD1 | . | CASSLQGGAGETQYF | TGTGCCAGCAGCTTACAAGGGGGCGCCGGAGAGACCCAGTACTTC
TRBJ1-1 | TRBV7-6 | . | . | CASSLQGSAYTEAFF | TGTGCCAGCAGCTTACAGGGTTCGGCGTACACTGAAGCTTTCTTT
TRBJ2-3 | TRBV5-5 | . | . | CASSSPTRTDTQYF | TGTGCCAGCAGCTCCCCCACTAGGACAGATACGCAGTATTTT
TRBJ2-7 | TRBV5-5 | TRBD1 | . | CASSFDRGLHEQYF | TGTGCCAGCAGCTTTGACAGGGGGCTACACGAGCAGTACTTC
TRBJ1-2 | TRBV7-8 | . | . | CASSLWRGRGVEGYTF | TGTGCCAGCAGCTTATGGAGAGGGAGGGGGGTAGAAGGCTACACCTTC
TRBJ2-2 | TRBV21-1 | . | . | CASSKDGFGGRFTGELFF | TGTGCCAGCAGCAAAGATGGTTTCGGGGGTCGTTTCACCGGGGAGCTGTTTTTT
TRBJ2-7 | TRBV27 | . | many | CASSPIPRYEQYF | TGTGCCAGCAGTCCGATTCCTAGGTACGAGCAGTACTTC
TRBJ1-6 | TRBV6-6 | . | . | CASSYGRTNSPLHF | TGTGCCAGCAGTTACGGGAGAACTAATTCACCCCTCCACTTT
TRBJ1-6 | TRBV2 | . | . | CASSEEGDSPLHF | TGTGCCAGCAGTGAAGAGGGGGATTCACCCCTCCACTTT
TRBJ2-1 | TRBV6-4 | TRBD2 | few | CASSEEPSGGANEQFF | TGTGCCAGCAGTGAAGAGCCTAGCGGGGGGGCAAATGAGCAGTTCTTC
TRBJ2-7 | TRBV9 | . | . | CASSVADGSYEQYF | TGTGCCAGCAGCGTGGCGGACGGATCCTACGAGCAGTACTTC
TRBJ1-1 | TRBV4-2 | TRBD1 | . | CASSQELGQGYTEAFF | TGTGCCAGCAGCCAAGAGCTGGGACAGGGCTACACTGAAGCTTTCTTT
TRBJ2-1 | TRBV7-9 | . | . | CASSPPDVIFEQFF | TGTGCCAGCAGCCCGCCGGACGTTATCTTTGAGCAGTTCTTC
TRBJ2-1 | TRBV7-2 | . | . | CASSPHWASNEQFF | TGTGCCAGCAGCCCCCACTGGGCGTCCAATGAGCAGTTCTTC
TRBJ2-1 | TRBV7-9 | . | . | CASSSELALNEQFF | TGTGCCAGCAGCTCAGAGCTGGCTCTCAATGAGCAGTTCTTC
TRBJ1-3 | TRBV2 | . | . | CASSAQNTIYF | TGTGCCAGCAGTGCCCAGAACACCATATATTTT
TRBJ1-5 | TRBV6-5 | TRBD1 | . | CASRRDRVNQPQHF | TGTGCCAGCAGGAGGGACAGGGTCAATCAGCCCCAGCATTTT
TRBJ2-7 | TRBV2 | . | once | CASRYSEGLYEQYF | TGTGCCAGCAGGTATTCAGAGGGGCTATACGAGCAGTACTTC
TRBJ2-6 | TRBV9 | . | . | CASKGGANVLTF | TGTGCCTCAAAAGGGGGGGCCAACGTCCTGACTTTC
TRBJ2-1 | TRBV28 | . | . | CASSLWSGNNEQFF | TGTGCCAGCAGTTTATGGTCTGGGAACAATGAGCAGTTCTTC
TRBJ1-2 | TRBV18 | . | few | CASSPARGYTF | TGTGCCAGCTCACCAGCACGTGGCTACACCTTC
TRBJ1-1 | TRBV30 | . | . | CAWQPGTVAFF | TGTGCCTGGCAGCCAGGTACGGTAGCTTTCTTT
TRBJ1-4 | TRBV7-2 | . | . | CASSLAMEGGKLFF | TGTGCCAGCAGCTTAGCGATGGAAGGTGGAAAACTGTTTTTT
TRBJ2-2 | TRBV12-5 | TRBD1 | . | CASAPGQESTGELFF | TGTGCTAGTGCCCCGGGACAGGAGTCCACCGGGGAGCTGTTTTTT
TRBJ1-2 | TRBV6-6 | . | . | CASSGGGENYGYTF | TGTGCCAGCAGTGGCGGAGGGGAAAACTATGGCTACACCTTC
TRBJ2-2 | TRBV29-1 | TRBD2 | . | CSVGSDSGGAAGELFF | TGCAGCGTTGGATCGGATAGCGGGGGGGCCGCCGGGGAGCTGTTTTTT
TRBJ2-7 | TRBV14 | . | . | CASSQAFGDNEQYF | TGTGCCAGCAGCCAAGCGTTCGGGGACAACGAGCAGTACTTC
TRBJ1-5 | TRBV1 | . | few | CTSSHTGGNQPQHF | TGCACCAGCAGCCATACAGGGGGCAATCAGCCCCAGCATTTT
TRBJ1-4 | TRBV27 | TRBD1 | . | CASSYIPGQGEFGKLFF | TGTGCCAGCAGTTATATCCCGGGACAGGGCGAGTTTGGAAAACTGTTTTTT
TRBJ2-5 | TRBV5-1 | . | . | CASSLGPAGETQYF | TGCGCCAGCAGCTTGGGGCCAGCGGGAGAGACCCAGTACTTC
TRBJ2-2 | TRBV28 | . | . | CASSLFGDIRANTGELFF | TGTGCCAGCAGTTTGTTCGGGGACATCCGCGCGAACACCGGGGAGCTGTTTTTT
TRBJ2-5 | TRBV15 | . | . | CATSREYQETQYF | TGTGCCACCAGCAGGGAGTACCAAGAGACCCAGTACTTC
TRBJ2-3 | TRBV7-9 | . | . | CASSSAGDTQYF | TGTGCCAGCAGCTCCGCAGGGGATACGCAGTATTTT
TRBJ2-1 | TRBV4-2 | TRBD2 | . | CASSHGTSGRDEQFF | TGTGCCAGCAGCCACGGGACTAGCGGGAGGGATGAGCAGTTCTTC